This T cell receptor (beta chain) was sequenced during a study of T-cell memory formation after mild COVID-19. Study-wide findings and caveats: CD4+ contracting clones were found mainly in CM and EM, and CD8+ ones in EMRA.

Worth noting for this clonotype: Its antigen is currently unknown.

TCRdb itself ran the 5' RACE reads through MiXCR, one entry per CDR3 protein. The sample lists approximately 490,000 distinct CDR3 sequences; 20% were seen once. The TCR originated in an adult woman who had mild COVID-19 (a few samples of this study predate the infection). Cell type and time point are not known. Material for sequencing was PBMCs or a T cell subset sorted from them (not recorded which).

The CDR3 DNA reads as TGTGCCAGTAGTCCGGGACAGGGAACGGAGACCCAGTACTTC. Its translation: CASSPGQGTETQYF. This chain joins TRBV19 and TRBJ2-5, with 9 bases identical to TRBD1. V dropped 5 bases and J dropped 5; count of bases not matched to a gene: 6. This CDR3 is 14 amino acids long. Germline values: CDR1 LNHDA, CDR2 SQIVND (reference sequence).